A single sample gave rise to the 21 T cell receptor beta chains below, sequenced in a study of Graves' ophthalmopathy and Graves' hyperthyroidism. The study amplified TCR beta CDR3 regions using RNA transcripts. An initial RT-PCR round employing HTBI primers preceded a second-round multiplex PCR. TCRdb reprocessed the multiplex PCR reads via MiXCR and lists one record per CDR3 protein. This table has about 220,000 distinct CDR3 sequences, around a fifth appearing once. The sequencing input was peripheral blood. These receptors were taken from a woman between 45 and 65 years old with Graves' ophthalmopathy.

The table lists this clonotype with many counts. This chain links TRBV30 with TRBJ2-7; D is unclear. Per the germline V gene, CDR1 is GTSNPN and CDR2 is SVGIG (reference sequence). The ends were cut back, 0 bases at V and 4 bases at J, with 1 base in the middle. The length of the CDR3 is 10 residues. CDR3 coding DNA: TGTGCCTGGAGTGTATACGAGCAGTACTTC. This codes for CAWSVYEQYF.

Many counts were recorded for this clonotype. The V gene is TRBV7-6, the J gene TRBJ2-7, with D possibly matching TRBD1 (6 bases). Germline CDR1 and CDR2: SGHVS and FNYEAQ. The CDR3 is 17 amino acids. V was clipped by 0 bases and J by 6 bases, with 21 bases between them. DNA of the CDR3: TGTGCCAGCAGCTTAGCAGTAGGTTCCAGGGGAGAAATCGAGCAGTACTTC. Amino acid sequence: CASSLAVGSRGEIEQYF.

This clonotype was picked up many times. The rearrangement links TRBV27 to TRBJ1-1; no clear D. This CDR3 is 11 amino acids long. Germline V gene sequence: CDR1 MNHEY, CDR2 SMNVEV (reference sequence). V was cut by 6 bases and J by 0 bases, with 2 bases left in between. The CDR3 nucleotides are TGTGCCAGCAGGTTGAACACTGAAGCTTTCTTT. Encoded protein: CASRLNTEAFF.

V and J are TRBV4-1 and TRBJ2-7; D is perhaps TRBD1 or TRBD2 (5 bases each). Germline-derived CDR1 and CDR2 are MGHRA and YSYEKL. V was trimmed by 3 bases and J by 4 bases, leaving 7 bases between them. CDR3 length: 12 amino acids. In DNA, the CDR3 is TGCGCCAGCAGCCATGAGGGGTACGAGCAGTACTTC. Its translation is CASSHEGYEQYF.

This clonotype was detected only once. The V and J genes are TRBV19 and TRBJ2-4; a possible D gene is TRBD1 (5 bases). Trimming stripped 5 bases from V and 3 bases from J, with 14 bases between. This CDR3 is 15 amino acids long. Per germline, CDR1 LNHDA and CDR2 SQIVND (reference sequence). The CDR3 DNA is TGTGCCAGTAGTCAGGCAGGGCAAATCAAAAACATTCAGTACTTC. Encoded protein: CASSQAGQIKNIQYF.

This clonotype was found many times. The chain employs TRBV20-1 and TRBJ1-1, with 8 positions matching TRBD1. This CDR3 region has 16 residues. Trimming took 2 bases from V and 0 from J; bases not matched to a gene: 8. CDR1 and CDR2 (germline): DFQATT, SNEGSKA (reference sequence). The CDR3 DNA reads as TGCAGTGCTAGACTACCGGGACAGGTCATGAACACTGAAGCTTTCTTT. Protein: CSARLPGQVMNTEAFF.

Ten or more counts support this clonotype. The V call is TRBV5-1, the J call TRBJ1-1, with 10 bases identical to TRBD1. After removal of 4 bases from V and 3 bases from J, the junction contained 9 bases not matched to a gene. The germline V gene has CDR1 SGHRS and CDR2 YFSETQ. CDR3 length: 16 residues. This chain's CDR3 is CASSLPTGGRDTEAFF. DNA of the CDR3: TGCGCCAGCAGCCTCCCGACAGGGGGCAGGGACACTGAAGCTTTCTTT.

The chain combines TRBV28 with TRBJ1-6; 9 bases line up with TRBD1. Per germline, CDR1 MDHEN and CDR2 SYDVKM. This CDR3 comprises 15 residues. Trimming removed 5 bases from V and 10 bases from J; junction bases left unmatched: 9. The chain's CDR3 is CASSPRDRVSSPLHF. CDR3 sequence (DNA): TGTGCCAGCAGTCCCCGGGACAGGGTTAGCTCACCCCTCCACTTT. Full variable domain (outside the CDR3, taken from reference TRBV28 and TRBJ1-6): DVKVTQSSRYLVKRTGEKVFLECVQDMDHENMFWYRQDPGLGLRLIYFSYDVKMKEKGDIPEGYSVSREKKERFSLILESASTNQTSMYLCASSPRDRVSSPLHFGNGTRLTVT.

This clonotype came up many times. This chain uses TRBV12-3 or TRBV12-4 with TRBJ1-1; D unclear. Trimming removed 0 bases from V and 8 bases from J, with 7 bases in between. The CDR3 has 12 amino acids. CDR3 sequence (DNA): TGTGCCAGCAGTTTAGCGAGTGCGGAAGCTTTCTTT. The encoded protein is CASSLASAEAFF.

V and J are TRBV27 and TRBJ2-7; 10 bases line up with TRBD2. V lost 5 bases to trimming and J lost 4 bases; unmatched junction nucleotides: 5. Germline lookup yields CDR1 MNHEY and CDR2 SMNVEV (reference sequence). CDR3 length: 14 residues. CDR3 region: CASSPRTSGYEQYF. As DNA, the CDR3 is TGTGCCAGCAGTCCTCGGACTAGCGGATACGAGCAGTACTTC.

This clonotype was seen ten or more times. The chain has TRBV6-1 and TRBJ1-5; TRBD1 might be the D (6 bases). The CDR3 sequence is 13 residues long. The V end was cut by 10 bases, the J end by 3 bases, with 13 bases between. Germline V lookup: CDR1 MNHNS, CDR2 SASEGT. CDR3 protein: CATWTAYNQPQHF. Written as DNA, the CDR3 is TGTGCCACCTGGACAGCCTACAATCAGCCCCAGCATTTT.

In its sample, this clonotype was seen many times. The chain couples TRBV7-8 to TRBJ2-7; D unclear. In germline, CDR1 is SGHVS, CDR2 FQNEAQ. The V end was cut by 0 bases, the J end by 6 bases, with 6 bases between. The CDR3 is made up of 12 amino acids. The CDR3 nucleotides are TGTGCCAGCAGCTTAGCAGGAAGCGAGCAGTACTTC. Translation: CASSLAGSEQYF.

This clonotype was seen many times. The CDR3 sequence is CASRPARNTEAFF. The CDR3 DNA sequence: TGTGCCAGCAGGCCCGCAAGGAACACTGAAGCTTTCTTT. The chain uses TRBV7-9 and TRBJ1-1; no definite D call. The V gene lost 6 bases and the J gene lost 1 base, with 9 bases spanning the gap. CDR1 and CDR2 (germline): SEHNR, FQNEAQ (reference sequence). There are 13 residues in the CDR3.

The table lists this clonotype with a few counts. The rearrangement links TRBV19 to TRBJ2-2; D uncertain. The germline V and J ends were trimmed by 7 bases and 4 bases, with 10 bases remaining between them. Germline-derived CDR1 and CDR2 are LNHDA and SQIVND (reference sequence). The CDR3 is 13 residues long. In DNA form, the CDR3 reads TGTGCCAGTACCCAGGAGATCACCGGGGAGCTGTTTTTT. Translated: CASTQEITGELFF.

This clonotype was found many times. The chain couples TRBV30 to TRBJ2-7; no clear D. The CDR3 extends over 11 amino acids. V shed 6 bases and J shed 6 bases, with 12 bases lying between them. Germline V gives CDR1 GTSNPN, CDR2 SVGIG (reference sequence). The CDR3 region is CACVGFSEQYF. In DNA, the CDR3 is TGTGCCTGTGTTGGGTTCAGCGAGCAGTACTTC. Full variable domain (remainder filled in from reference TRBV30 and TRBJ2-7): SQTIHQWPATLVQPVGSPLSLECTVEGTSNPNLYWYRQAAGRGLQLLFYSVGIGQISSEVPQNLSASRPQDRQFILSSKKLLLSDSGFYLCACVGFSEQYFGPGTRLTVT.

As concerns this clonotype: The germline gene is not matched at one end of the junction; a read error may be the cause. Here the CDR3 DNA reads TGTGCCAGCAGCCCTGCAGGGGCTAGGTCTGGAAACACCATATGTTTT. Amino acids: CASSPAGARSGNTICF. The V gene is TRBV12-3 or TRBV12-4, the J gene TRBJ1-3; D perhaps matches TRBD1 (6 bases). The CDR3 is 16 residues long.

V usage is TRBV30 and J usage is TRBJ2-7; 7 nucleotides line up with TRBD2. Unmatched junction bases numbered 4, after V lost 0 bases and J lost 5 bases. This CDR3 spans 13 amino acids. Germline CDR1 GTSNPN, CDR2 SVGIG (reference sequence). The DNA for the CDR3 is TGTGCCTGGAGTGTACTCCGGGGGGACGAGCAGTACTTC. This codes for CAWSVLRGDEQYF.

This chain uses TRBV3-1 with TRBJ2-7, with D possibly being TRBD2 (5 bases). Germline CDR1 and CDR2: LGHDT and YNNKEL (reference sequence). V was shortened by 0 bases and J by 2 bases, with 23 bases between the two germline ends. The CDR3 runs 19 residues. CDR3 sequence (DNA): TGTGCCAGCAGCCAAGATGGTAGGGCTGCGGCGGGCCCTCCCTACGAGCAGTACTTC. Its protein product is CASSQDGRAAAGPPYEQYF.

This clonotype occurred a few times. CDR3 sequence: CASPGGPGELFF. In DNA, the CDR3 is TGTGCCTCCCCAGGGGGCCCCGGGGAGCTGTTTTTT. This sequence joins TRBV11-1 and TRBJ2-2; 8 bases fit TRBD1. V dropped 11 bases and J dropped 6; count of bases not matched to a gene: 5. The CDR3 is 12 amino acids. Per the germline V gene, CDR1 is SGHAT and CDR2 is FQDESV (reference sequence). The entire variable domain, with the rest obtained from reference TRBV11-1 and TRBJ2-2, is as follows: EAEVAQSPRYKITEKSQAVAFWCDPISGHATLYWYRQILGQGPELLVQFQDESVVDDSQLPKDRFSAERLKGVDSTLKIQPAELGDSAMYLCASPGGPGELFFGEGSRLTVL.

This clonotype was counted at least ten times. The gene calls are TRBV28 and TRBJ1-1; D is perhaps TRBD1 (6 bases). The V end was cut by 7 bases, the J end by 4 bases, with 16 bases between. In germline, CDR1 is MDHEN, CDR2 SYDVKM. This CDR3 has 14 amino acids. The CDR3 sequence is CASTPGGGGTEAFF. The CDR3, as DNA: TGTGCCAGCACCCCGGGGGGGGGCGGCACTGAAGCTTTCTTT.

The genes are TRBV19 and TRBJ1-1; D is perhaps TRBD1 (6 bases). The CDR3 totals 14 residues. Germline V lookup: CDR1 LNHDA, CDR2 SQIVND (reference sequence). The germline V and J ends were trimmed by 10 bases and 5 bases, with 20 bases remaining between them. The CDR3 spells CATHSRGRRTEAFF. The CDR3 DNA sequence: TGTGCCACCCACTCCCGGGGGCGCCGGACTGAAGCTTTCTTT. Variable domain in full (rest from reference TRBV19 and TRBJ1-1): DGGITQSPKYLFRKEGQNVTLSCEQNLNHDAMYWYRQDPGQGLRLIYYSQIVNDFQKGDIAEGYSVSREKKESFPLTVTSAQKNPTAFYLCATHSRGRRTEAFFGQGTRLTVV.